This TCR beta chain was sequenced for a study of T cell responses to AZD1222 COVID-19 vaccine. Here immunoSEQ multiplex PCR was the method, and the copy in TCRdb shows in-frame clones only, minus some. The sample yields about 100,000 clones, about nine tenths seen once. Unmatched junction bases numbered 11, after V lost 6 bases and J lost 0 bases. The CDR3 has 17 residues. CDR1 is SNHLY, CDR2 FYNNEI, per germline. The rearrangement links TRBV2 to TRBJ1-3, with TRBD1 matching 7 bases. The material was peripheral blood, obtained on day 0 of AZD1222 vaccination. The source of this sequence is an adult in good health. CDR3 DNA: TGTGCCAGCAGCGGAGGACGGACAGGAAACTCTGGAAACACCATATATTTT. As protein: CASSGGRTGNSGNTIYF. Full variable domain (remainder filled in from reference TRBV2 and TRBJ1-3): EPEVTQTPSHQVTQMGQEVILRCVPISNHLYFYWYRQILGQKVEFLVSFYNNEISEKSEIFDDQFSVERPDGSNFTLKIRSTKLEDSAMYFCASSGGRTGNSGNTIYFGEGSWLTVV.